This note documents a single T cell receptor (beta chain) sequence. Its antigen is not identified. This sample is drawn from a study of monozygotic twins with cystic fibrosis. Findings and limits, study-wide: In 13 of 16 pairs, V gene usage was closest to the co-twin's. Monozygotic CF twins shared more identical nucleotide clonotypes than unrelated patients.

Data came from immunoSEQ multiplex PCR; TCRdb stores just in-frame clones and leaves some out. Among over 25,000 clones, 96% were seen once, and the ten largest hold 2.5% to 3%. Sequenced: blood. This receptor was taken from a girl aged 2 to 10 with cystic fibrosis.

In nucleotides, the CDR3 is TGTGCCTGGAGTGACACTAACTATGGCTACACCTTC. It yields the protein CAWSDTNYGYTF. J is TRBJ1-2 and V is TRBV30; D gene ambiguous. Germline CDR1 and CDR2: GTSNPN and SVGIG (reference sequence). Trimming removed 1 base at V and 0 bases at J, with 3 bases between. This CDR3 contains 12 residues.